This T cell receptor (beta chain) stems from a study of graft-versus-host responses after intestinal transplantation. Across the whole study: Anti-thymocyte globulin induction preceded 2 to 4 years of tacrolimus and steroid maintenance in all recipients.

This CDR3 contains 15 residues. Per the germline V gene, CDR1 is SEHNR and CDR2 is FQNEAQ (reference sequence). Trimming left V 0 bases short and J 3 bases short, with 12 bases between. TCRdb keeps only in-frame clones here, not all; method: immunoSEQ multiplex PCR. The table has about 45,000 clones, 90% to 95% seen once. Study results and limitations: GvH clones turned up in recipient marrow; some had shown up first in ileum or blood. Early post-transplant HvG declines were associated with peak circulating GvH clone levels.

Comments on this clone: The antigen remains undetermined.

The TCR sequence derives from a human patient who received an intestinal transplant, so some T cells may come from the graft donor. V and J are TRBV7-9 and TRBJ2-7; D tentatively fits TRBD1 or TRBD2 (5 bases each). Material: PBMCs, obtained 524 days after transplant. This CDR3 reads CASSLAGQGGYEQYF. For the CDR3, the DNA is TGTGCCAGCAGCTTAGCCGGACAAGGAGGCTACGAGCAGTACTTC.